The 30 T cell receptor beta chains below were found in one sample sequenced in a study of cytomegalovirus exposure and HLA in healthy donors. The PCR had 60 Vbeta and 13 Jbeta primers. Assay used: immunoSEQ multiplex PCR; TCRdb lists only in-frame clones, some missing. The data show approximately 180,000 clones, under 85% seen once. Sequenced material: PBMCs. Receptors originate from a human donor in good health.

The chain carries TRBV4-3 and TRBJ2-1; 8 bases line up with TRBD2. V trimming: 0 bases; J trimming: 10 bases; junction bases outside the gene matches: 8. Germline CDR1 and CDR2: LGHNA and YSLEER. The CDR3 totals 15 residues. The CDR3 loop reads CASSQDSAGVEEQFF. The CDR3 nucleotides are TGCGCCAGCAGCCAAGATTCAGCGGGGGTTGAAGAGCAGTTCTTC.

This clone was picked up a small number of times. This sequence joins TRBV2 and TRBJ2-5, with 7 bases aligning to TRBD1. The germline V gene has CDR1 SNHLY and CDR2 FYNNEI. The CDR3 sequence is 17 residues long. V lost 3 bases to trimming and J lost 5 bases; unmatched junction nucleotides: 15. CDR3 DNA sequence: TGTGCCAGCAGTGAGATAGGGGGCATTGGGTGGTCGGAGACCCAGTACTTC. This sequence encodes CASSEIGGIGWSETQYF.

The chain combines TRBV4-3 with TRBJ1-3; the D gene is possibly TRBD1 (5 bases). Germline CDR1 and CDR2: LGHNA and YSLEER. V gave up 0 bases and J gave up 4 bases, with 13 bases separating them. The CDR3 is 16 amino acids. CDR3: CASSQDFRVEGNTIYF. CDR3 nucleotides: TGCGCCAGCAGCCAAGATTTCAGGGTGGAAGGAAACACCATATATTTT.

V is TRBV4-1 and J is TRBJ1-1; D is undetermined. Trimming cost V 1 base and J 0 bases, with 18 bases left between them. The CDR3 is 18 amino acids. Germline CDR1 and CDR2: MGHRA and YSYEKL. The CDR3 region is CASSQVGGRGIMNTEAFF. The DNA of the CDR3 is TGCGCCAGCAGCCAAGTGGGCGGTCGGGGAATCATGAACACTGAAGCTTTCTTT.

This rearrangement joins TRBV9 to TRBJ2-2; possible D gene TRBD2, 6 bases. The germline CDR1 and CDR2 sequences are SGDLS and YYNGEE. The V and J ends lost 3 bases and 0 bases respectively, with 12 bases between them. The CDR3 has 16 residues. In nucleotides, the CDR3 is TGTGCCAGCAGCGCATCCGGGACTGCGAACACCGGGGAGCTGTTTTTT. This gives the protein CASSASGTANTGELFF.

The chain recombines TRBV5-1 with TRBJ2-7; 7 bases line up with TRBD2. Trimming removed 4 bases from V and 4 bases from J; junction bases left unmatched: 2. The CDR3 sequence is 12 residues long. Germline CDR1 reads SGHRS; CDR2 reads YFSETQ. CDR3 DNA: TGCGCCAGCAGCGGGGAGGGGTACGAGCAGTACTTC. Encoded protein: CASSGEGYEQYF.

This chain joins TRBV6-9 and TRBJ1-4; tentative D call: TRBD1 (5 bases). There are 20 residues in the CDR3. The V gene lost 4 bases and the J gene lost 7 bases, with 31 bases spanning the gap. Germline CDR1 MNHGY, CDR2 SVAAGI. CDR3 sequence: CASSSNPDTGTSRLSEKLFF. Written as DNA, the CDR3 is TGTGCCAGCAGTTCGAACCCAGATACCGGGACTTCACGGCTCTCTGAAAAACTGTTTTTT.

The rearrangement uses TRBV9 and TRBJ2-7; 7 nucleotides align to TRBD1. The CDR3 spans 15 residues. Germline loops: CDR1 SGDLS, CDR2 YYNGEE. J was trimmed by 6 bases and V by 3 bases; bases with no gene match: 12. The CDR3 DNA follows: TGTGCCAGCAGCGCGACCACGCCAGGGGGTGGCGAGCAGTACTTC. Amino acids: CASSATTPGGGEQYF.

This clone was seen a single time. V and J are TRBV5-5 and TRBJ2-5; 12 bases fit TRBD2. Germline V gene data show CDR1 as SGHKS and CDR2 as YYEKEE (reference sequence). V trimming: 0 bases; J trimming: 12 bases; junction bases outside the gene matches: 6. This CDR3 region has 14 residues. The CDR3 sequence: CASSLVPSGGGKYF. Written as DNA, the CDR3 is TGTGCCAGCAGCTTGGTTCCTAGCGGGGGGGGCAAGTACTTC.

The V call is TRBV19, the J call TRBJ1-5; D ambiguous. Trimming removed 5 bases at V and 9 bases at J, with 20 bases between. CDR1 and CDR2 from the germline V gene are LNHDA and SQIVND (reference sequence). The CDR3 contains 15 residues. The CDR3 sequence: CASSSLLDGVTPQHF. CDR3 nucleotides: TGTGCCAGTAGTTCCTTGTTGGACGGGGTTACGCCCCAGCATTTT. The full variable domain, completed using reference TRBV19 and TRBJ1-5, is DGGITQSPKYLFRKEGQNVTLSCEQNLNHDAMYWYRQDPGQGLRLIYYSQIVNDFQKGDIAEGYSVSREKKESFPLTVTSAQKNPTAFYLCASSSLLDGVTPQHFGDGTRLSIL.

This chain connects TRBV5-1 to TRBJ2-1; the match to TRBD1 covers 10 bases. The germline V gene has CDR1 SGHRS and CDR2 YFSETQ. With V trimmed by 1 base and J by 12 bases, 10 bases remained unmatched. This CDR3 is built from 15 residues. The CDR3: CASSLRGTGEEGQFF. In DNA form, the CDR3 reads TGCGCCAGCAGCTTGAGAGGGACAGGGGAGGAAGGGCAGTTCTTC.

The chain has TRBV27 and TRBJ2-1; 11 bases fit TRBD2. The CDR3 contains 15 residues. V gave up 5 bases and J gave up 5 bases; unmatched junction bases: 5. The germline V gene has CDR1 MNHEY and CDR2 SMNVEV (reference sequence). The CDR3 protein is CASSQGLAGNNEQFF. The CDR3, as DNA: TGTGCCAGCAGTCAAGGACTAGCGGGCAACAATGAGCAGTTCTTC.

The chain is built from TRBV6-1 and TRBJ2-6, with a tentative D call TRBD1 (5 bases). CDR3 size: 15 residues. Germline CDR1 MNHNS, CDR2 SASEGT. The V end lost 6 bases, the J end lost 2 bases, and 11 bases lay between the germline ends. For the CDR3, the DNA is TGTGCCAGCAGAGCACAGGTAACTGGGGCCAACGTCCTGACTTTC. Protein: CASRAQVTGANVLTF.

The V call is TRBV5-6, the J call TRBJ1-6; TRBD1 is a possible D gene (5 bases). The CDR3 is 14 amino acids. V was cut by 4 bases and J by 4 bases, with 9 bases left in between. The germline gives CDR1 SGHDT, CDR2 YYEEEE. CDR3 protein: CASSHRQYNSPLHF. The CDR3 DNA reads TGTGCCAGCAGCCACCGACAGTATAATTCACCCCTCCACTTT.

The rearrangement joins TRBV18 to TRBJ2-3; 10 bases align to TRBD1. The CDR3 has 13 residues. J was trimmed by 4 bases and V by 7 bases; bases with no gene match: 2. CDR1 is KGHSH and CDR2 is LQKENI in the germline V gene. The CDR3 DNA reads TGTGCCAGCTTGGGACAGGGGTCAGATACGCAGTATTTT. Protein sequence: CASLGQGSDTQYF. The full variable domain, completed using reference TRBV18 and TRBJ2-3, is NAGVMQNPRHLVRRRGQEARLRCSPMKGHSHVYWYRQLPEEGLKFMVYLQKENIIDESGMPKERFSAEFPKEGPSILRIQQVVRGDSAAYFCASLGQGSDTQYFGPGTRLTVL.

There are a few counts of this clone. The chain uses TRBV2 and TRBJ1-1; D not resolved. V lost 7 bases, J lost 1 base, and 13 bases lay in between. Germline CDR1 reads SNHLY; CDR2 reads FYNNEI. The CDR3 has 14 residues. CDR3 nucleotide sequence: TGTGCCAGCACGTTGGGCTCCGCGAACACTGAAGCTTTCTTT. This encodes CASTLGSANTEAFF.

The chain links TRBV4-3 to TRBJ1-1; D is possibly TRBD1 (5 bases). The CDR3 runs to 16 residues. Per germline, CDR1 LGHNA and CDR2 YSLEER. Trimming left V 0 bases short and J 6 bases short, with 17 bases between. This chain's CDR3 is CASSQDNPGMGAEAFF. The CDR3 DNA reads TGCGCCAGCAGCCAAGATAATCCAGGGATGGGCGCTGAAGCTTTCTTT.

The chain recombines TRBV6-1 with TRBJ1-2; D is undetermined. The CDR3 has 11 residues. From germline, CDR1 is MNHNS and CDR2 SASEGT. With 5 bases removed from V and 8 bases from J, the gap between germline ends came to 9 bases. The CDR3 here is CASSLDGGYTF. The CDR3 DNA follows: TGTGCCAGCAGTCTAGACGGGGGCTACACCTTC.

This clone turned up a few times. The CDR3 region is CASSHSQENYEQYF. Here the CDR3 DNA reads TGTGCCAGCAGCCACTCACAGGAGAACTACGAGCAGTACTTC. This chain uses TRBV4-2 with TRBJ2-7, with D tentatively TRBD1 (5 bases). The CDR3 loop spans 14 amino acids. CDR1 and CDR2 (germline): LGHNA, YNFKEQ. Trimming pared 3 bases from V and 3 bases from J, leaving 12 bases between.

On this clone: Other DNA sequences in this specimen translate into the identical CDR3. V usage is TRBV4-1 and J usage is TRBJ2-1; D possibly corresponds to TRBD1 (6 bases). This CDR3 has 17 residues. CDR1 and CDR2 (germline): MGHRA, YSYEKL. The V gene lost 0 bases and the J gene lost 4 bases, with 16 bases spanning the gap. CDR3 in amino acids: CASSQDRRGGLYNEQFF. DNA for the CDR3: TGCGCCAGCAGCCAAGATCGTCGAGGGGGATTATACAATGAGCAGTTCTTC.

CDR3 nucleotide sequence: TGTGCCAGCAGTCTTAACAGGGTCAACACTGAAGCTTTCTTT. Its translation: CASSLNRVNTEAFF. The rearrangement links TRBV7-2 to TRBJ1-1; tentatively, D is TRBD1 (6 bases). The germline CDR1 and CDR2 sequences are SGHTA and FQGNSA. The CDR3 has 14 amino acids. V was pared by 6 bases and J by 2 bases, with 13 bases between.

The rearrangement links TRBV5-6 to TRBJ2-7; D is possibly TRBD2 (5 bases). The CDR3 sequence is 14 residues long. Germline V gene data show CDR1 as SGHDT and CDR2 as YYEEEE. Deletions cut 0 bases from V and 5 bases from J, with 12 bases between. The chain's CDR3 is CASSLVFRGNEQYF. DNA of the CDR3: TGTGCCAGCAGCTTGGTATTCCGGGGAAACGAGCAGTACTTC. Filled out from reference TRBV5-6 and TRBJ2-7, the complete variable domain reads DAGVTQSPTHLIKTRGQQVTLRCSPKSGHDTVSWYQQALGQGPQFIFQYYEEEERQRGNFPDRFSGHQFPNYSSELNVNALLLGDSALYLCASSLVFRGNEQYFGPGTRLTVT.

In DNA form, the CDR3 reads TGCAGCGTTGGACAGGGGGAGTTTCTTGAGCAGTTCTTC. The encoded protein is CSVGQGEFLEQFF. The J gene is TRBJ2-1, the V gene TRBV29-1; 9 positions agree with TRBD1. The CDR3 runs to 13 residues. V lost 4 bases and J lost 9; bases outside the gene matches: 7. Germline CDR1 reads SQVTM; CDR2 reads ANQGSEA.

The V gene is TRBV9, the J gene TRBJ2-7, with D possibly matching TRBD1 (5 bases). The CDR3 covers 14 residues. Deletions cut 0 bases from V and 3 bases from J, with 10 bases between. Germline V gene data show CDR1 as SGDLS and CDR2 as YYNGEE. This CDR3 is CASSVGLGDYEQYF. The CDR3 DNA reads TGTGCCAGCAGCGTAGGCCTAGGGGACTACGAGCAGTACTTC.

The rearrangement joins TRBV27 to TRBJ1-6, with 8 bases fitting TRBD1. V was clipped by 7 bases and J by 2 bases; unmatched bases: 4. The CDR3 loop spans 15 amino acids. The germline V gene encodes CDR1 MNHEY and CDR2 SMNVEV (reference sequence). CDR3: CASTTGGAYNSPLHF. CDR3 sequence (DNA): TGTGCCAGCACCACAGGGGGTGCCTATAATTCACCCCTCCACTTT.

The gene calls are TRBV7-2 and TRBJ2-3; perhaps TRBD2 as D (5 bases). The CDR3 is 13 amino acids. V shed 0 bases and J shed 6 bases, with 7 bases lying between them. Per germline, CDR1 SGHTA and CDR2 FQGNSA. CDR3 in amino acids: CASSLARRDTQYF. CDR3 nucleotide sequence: TGTGCCAGCAGCTTAGCCCGGAGGGATACGCAGTATTTT.

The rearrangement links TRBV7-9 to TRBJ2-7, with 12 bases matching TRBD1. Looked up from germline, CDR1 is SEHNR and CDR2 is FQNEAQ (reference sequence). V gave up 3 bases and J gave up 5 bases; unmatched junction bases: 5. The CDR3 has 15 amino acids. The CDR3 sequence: CASSFGTGGMDEQYF. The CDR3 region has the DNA TGTGCCAGCAGCTTTGGGACAGGGGGCATGGACGAGCAGTACTTC.

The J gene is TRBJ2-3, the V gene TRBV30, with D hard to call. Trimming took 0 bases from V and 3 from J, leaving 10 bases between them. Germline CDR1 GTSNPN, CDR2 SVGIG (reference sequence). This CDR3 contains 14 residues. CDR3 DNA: TGTGCCTGGAGTGTCCGGGTAAAGACAGATACGCAGTATTTT. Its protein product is CAWSVRVKTDTQYF.

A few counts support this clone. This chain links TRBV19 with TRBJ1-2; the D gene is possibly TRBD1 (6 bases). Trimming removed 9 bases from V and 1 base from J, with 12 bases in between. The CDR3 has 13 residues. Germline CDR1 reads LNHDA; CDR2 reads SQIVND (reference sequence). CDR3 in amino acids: CASLQGLNYGYTF. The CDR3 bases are TGTGCCAGCTTACAGGGCCTTAACTATGGCTACACCTTC.

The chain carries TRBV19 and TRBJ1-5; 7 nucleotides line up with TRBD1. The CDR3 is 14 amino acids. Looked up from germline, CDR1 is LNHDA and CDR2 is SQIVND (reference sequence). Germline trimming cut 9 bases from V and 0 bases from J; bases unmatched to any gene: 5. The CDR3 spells CASSGQDSNQPQHF. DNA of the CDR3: TGTGCCAGCTCTGGACAGGATAGCAATCAGCCCCAGCATTTT.